These 28 T cell receptor beta chains were all obtained from the same sample, sequenced in a study of cytomegalovirus exposure and HLA in healthy donors. Profiled with immunoSEQ multiplex PCR; TCRdb holds only in-frame clones, not every one. Of under 200,000 clones listed, 85% to 90% are singletons. The sample comprised PBMCs. The receptors stem from a woman under 30 in good health and CMV-seropositive.

The chain employs TRBV30 and TRBJ2-7; TRBD1 agrees at 7 bases. This CDR3 is 13 amino acids long. From germline, CDR1 is GTSNPN and CDR2 SVGIG (reference sequence). V dropped 5 bases and J dropped 1; count of bases not matched to a gene: 5. This CDR3 reads CAWEGQSSYEQYF. The DNA of the CDR3 is TGTGCCTGGGAGGGACAGAGTTCCTACGAGCAGTACTTC.

This clone appeared a single time. The DNA for the CDR3 is TGTGCCAGCAGGAACAGGGGAACCTACAATGAGCAGTTCTTC. As protein: CASRNRGTYNEQFF. The chain couples TRBV7-2 to TRBJ2-1, with TRBD1 identical over 7 bases. Germline lookup yields CDR1 SGHTA and CDR2 FQGNSA. The CDR3 is made up of 14 amino acids. The J segment lost 2 bases and the V segment lost 6 bases, leaving 4 bases of the junction unmatched.

The rearrangement links TRBV5-1 to TRBJ2-1; 7 bases are a match to TRBD2. V lost 2 bases, J lost 6 bases, and 5 bases stayed unmatched. This CDR3 is built from 14 residues. Germline CDR1 is SGHRS and CDR2 is YFSETQ. CDR3 region: CASSLGLVGNEQFF. CDR3 DNA sequence: TGCGCCAGCAGCTTAGGACTAGTTGGCAATGAGCAGTTCTTC.

V usage is TRBV15 and J usage is TRBJ2-1; D perhaps matches TRBD2 (6 bases). V was clipped by 1 base and J by 4 bases, with 14 bases between them. Per germline, CDR1 LNHNV and CDR2 YYDKDF (reference sequence). The CDR3 covers 16 residues. This CDR3 reads CATSRVSGGAYNEQFF. CDR3 coding DNA: TGTGCCACCAGCAGAGTTAGCGGAGGGGCATACAATGAGCAGTTCTTC.

The chain couples TRBV7-9 to TRBJ1-5, with D unresolved. Trimming pared 1 base from V and 6 bases from J, leaving 7 bases between. The length of the CDR3 is 13 residues. Germline CDR1 reads SEHNR; CDR2 reads FQNEAQ (reference sequence). The CDR3 coding sequence is TGTGCCAGCAGCTTAGTCGGCGGTCAGCCCCAGCATTTT. The encoded protein is CASSLVGGQPQHF. The complete variable domain, with remaining parts taken from reference TRBV7-9 and TRBJ1-5, reads DTGVSQNPRHKITKRGQNVTFRCDPISEHNRLYWYRQTLGQGPEFLTYFQNEAQLEKSRLLSDRFSAERPKGSFSTLEIQRTEQGDSAMYLCASSLVGGQPQHFGDGTRLSIL.

The V call is TRBV5-1, the J call TRBJ2-3, with D possibly being TRBD2 (6 bases). Trimming pared 3 bases from V and 4 bases from J, leaving 24 bases between. Per the germline V gene, CDR1 is SGHRS and CDR2 is YFSETQ. There are 18 residues in the CDR3. The CDR3 DNA sequence: TGCGCCAGCAGCTGGAAACTGCTACCGGGAGTGGCGGCAGATACGCAGTATTTT. Translation gives CASSWKLLPGVAADTQYF.

V and J are TRBV5-1 and TRBJ1-2; 9 bases agree with TRBD1. The CDR3 is 14 residues long. Germline CDR1 SGHRS, CDR2 YFSETQ. Trimming took 4 bases from V and 3 from J; bases not matched to a gene: 4. The CDR3 region is CASSPGTGYYGYTF. CDR3 nucleotides: TGCGCCAGCAGCCCCGGGACAGGGTACTATGGCTACACCTTC.

The J gene is TRBJ2-2, the V gene TRBV5-1, with no clear D. Looked up from germline, CDR1 is SGHRS and CDR2 is YFSETQ. The CDR3 covers 13 residues. Trimming removed 3 bases from V and 0 bases from J, with 3 bases in between. CDR3 nucleotides: TGCGCCAGCAGCTCCTCGAACACCGGGGAGCTGTTTTTT. Translating gives CASSSSNTGELFF.

The rearrangement joins TRBV7-8 to TRBJ1-2; 8 nucleotides align to TRBD1. CDR1 is SGHVS, CDR2 FQNEAQ, per germline. Germline trimming cut 5 bases from V and 5 bases from J; bases unmatched to any gene: 4. This CDR3 is 13 amino acids long. The CDR3 loop is CASSRGQDYGYTF. In DNA, the CDR3 is TGTGCCAGCAGCAGGGGACAGGATTATGGCTACACCTTC.

This chain connects TRBV5-4 to TRBJ2-1; 8 nucleotides agree with TRBD2. Losses at the gene ends were 4 bases for V and 1 base for J; bases not matched to a gene: 4. The CDR3 contains 15 residues. Germline CDR1 and CDR2: SGHNT and YYREEE (reference sequence). CDR3 region: CASSRTSLSYNEQFF. The CDR3, as DNA: TGTGCCAGCAGCCGGACTAGCTTGTCCTACAATGAGCAGTTCTTC.

The rearrangement links TRBV6-6 to TRBJ1-3; the match to TRBD1 covers 10 bases. CDR1 is MNHNY and CDR2 is SVGAGI in the germline V gene (reference sequence). J was trimmed by 3 bases and V by 6 bases; bases with no gene match: 8. CDR3 length: 16 amino acids. In nucleotides, the CDR3 is TGTGCCAGCAGCCCCCGGGACAGGGGCTTTGGAAACACCATATATTTT. Translating it yields CASSPRDRGFGNTIYF.

The chain is built from TRBV28 and TRBJ2-7, with D unclear. With 4 bases removed from V and 3 bases from J, the gap between germline ends came to 16 bases. The CDR3 loop spans 15 amino acids. Germline assignment: CDR1 MDHEN and CDR2 SYDVKM. In DNA, the CDR3 is TGTGCCAGCAGTTCAGAGGAGTTAGGCAACTACGAGCAGTACTTC. It encodes CASSSEELGNYEQYF.

The chain links TRBV27 to TRBJ2-5; D is perhaps TRBD2 (6 bases). This CDR3 has 14 amino acids. The germline V gene has CDR1 MNHEY and CDR2 SMNVEV (reference sequence). The ends were cut back, 1 base at V and 4 bases at J, with 10 bases in the middle. This CDR3 is CASSLFTGGETQYF. CDR3 sequence (DNA): TGTGCCAGCAGTTTATTCACCGGGGGAGAGACCCAGTACTTC.

The chain links TRBV19 to TRBJ2-7; D is undetermined. The CDR3 has 14 residues. Germline values: CDR1 LNHDA, CDR2 SQIVND (reference sequence). Deletions cut 2 bases from V and 2 bases from J, with 10 bases between. The DNA for the CDR3 is TGTGCCAGTAGTATAATGGGCAGCACCTACGAGCAGTACTTC. Amino acid sequence: CASSIMGSTYEQYF.

As DNA, the CDR3 is TGTGCCAGCAGCTCCGGGACAGCTGTGAATGAGCAGTTCTTC. This gives the protein CASSSGTAVNEQFF. The chain employs TRBV11-2 and TRBJ2-1; TRBD1 matches 7 bases. Germline CDR1 is SGHAT and CDR2 is FQNNGV. V lost 4 bases to trimming and J lost 7 bases; unmatched junction nucleotides: 7. CDR3 size: 14 residues. Using reference TRBV11-2 and TRBJ2-1 for the parts outside the CDR3, the full variable domain is EAGVAQSPRYKIIEKRQSVAFWCNPISGHATLYWYQQILGQGPKLLIQFQNNGVVDDSQLPKDRFSAERLKGVDSTLKIQPAKLEDSAVYLCASSSGTAVNEQFFGPGTRLTVL.

V and J are TRBV7-2 and TRBJ1-1, with TRBD1 matching over 7 bases. V lost 1 base, J lost 1 base, and 0 bases stayed unmatched. Germline V gene data show CDR1 as SGHTA and CDR2 as FQGNSA. The CDR3 is made up of 14 amino acids. The CDR3 coding sequence is TGTGCCAGCAGCTTAGGACAGGGGAACACTGAAGCTTTCTTT. Its translation: CASSLGQGNTEAFF.

This clone was seen a single time. The chain combines TRBV4-1 with TRBJ1-3; TRBD1 aligns across 7 bases. CDR3 length: 15 amino acids. After removal of 4 bases from V and 4 bases from J, the junction contained 7 bases not matched to a gene. CDR1 is MGHRA and CDR2 is YSYEKL in the germline V gene. The chain's CDR3 is CASSRPTGTGNTIYF. CDR3 DNA: TGCGCCAGCAGCCGCCCGACAGGGACCGGAAACACCATATATTTT.

This chain links TRBV19 with TRBJ1-4, with 8 bases matching TRBD1. In germline, CDR1 is LNHDA, CDR2 SQIVND (reference sequence). The ends lost 5 bases at V and 8 bases at J; junction bases unmatched: 4. The CDR3 covers 13 residues. DNA for the CDR3: TGTGCCAGTAGTGGCAGGGGGCGGGAAAAACTGTTTTTT. It is translated as CASSGRGREKLFF.

The chain carries TRBV14 and TRBJ2-1; 10 bases agree with TRBD2. This CDR3 has 16 residues. Losses at the gene ends were 6 bases for V and 7 bases for J; bases not matched to a gene: 12. Germline CDR1 is SGHDN and CDR2 is FVKESK. The CDR3 is CASSWGAGGRWNEQFF. In DNA form, the CDR3 reads TGTGCCAGCAGTTGGGGAGCGGGAGGGAGATGGAATGAGCAGTTCTTC. Complete variable domain (other parts from reference TRBV14 and TRBJ2-1): EAGVTQFPSHSVIEKGQTVTLRCDPISGHDNLYWYRRVMGKEIKFLLHFVKESKQDESGMPNNRFLAERTGGTYSTLKVQPAELEDSGVYFCASSWGAGGRWNEQFFGPGTRLTVL.

V is TRBV30 and J is TRBJ1-4; D is unresolved. Trimming took off 4 bases at V and 8 bases at J, with 11 bases between the two ends. The germline V gene has CDR1 GTSNPN and CDR2 SVGIG (reference sequence). The length of the CDR3 is 12 residues. CDR3 sequence (DNA): TGTGCCTGGACGGCGGCGGCCGAAAAACTGTTTTTT. It translates to CAWTAAAEKLFF.

V and J are TRBV9 and TRBJ2-7; D perhaps matches TRBD2 (5 bases). Germline lookup yields CDR1 SGDLS and CDR2 YYNGEE. CDR3 length equals 14 residues. V lost 3 bases and J 2 bases, leaving 12 bases between the germline ends. The CDR3: CASSAGGPAYEQYF. Here the CDR3 DNA reads TGTGCCAGCAGCGCCGGAGGCCCGGCCTACGAGCAGTACTTC.

This chain joins TRBV6-5 and TRBJ2-1; D not resolved. Germline CDR1 and CDR2: MNHEY and SVGAGI. The germline V and J ends were trimmed by 5 bases and 6 bases, with 8 bases remaining between them. The CDR3 is made up of 12 amino acids. The CDR3 reads CASSNLGNEQFF. CDR3 DNA sequence: TGTGCCAGCAGTAACCTAGGCAATGAGCAGTTCTTC.

The genes are TRBV11-2 and TRBJ2-3, with TRBD2 matching over 8 bases. With V trimmed by 3 bases and J by 5 bases, 10 bases remained unmatched. The length of the CDR3 is 16 residues. In germline, CDR1 is SGHAT, CDR2 FQNNGV. The CDR3 nucleotides read TGTGCCAGCAGCTTGTTTTCGGGAGGGCTAGGAGATACGCAGTATTTT. This encodes CASSLFSGGLGDTQYF.

The count of this clone is one. The rearrangement joins TRBV27 to TRBJ2-1; TRBD2 might be the D (6 bases). Trimming took off 6 bases at V and 7 bases at J, with 16 bases between the two ends. This CDR3 comprises 14 residues. The V gene's germline CDR1 is MNHEY and CDR2 SMNVEV (reference sequence). CDR3 sequence: CASSDILAVNEQFF. The CDR3 nucleotides read TGTGCCAGCAGCGACATACTAGCTGTGAATGAGCAGTTCTTC.

The rearrangement uses TRBV19 and TRBJ2-1, with a tentative D call TRBD2 (6 bases). The CDR3 runs to 14 residues. Germline CDR1 is LNHDA and CDR2 is SQIVND (reference sequence). Trimming cost V 5 bases and J 6 bases, with 14 bases left between them. The CDR3 here is CASSEGLISNEQFF. For the CDR3, the DNA is TGTGCCAGTAGTGAGGGACTGATATCCAATGAGCAGTTCTTC.

The gene calls are TRBV9 and TRBJ2-1, with TRBD1 as a possible D gene (6 bases). The CDR3 contains 16 residues. V shed 4 bases and J shed 2 bases, with 16 bases lying between them. Germline V gives CDR1 SGDLS, CDR2 YYNGEE. CDR3 DNA sequence: TGTGCCAGCAGCCCTGGGACACCGGGCCCCTACAATGAGCAGTTCTTC. Translation: CASSPGTPGPYNEQFF.

A few counts support this clone. The chain carries TRBV6-1 and TRBJ1-2; 9 bases fit TRBD1. Germline CDR1 and CDR2: MNHNS and SASEGT. With V trimmed by 4 bases and J by 5 bases, 5 bases remained unmatched. The CDR3 extends over 14 amino acids. The CDR3 region has the DNA TGTGCCAGCAGTGGTAGGACAGGGGAATATGGCTACACCTTC. Amino acids: CASSGRTGEYGYTF.

The V call is TRBV19, the J call TRBJ1-2; a weak D match, TRBD1 (5 bases). Trimming removed 0 bases at V and 4 bases at J, with 9 bases between. The CDR3 loop spans 14 amino acids. Germline V gives CDR1 LNHDA, CDR2 SQIVND (reference sequence). The CDR3 DNA is TGTGCCAGTAGTATAGACCCTCAGGGCTATGGCTACACCTTC. This encodes CASSIDPQGYGYTF.